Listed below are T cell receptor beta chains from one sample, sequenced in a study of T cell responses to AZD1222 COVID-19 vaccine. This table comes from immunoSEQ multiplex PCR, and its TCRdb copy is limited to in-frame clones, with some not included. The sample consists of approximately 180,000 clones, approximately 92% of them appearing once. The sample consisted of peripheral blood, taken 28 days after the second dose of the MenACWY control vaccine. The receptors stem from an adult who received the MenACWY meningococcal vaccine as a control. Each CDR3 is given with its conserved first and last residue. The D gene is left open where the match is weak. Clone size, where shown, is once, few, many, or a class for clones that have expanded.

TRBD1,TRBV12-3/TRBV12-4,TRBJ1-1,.,TGTGCCAGCAGCACGGGACAGGGCACTGAAGCTTTCTTT,CASSTGQGTEAFF
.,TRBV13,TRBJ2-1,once,TGTGCCAGCAGCTTATCGCACGGGGCCGTAGTCTACAATGAGCAGTTCTTC,CASSLSHGAVVYNEQFF
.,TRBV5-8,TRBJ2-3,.,TGTGCCAGCAGCTTGGCCCGACTTTCAGGGCTCACAGATACGCAGTATTTT,CASSLARLSGLTDTQYF
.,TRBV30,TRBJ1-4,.,TGTGCCTGGAGAGACAGAAGTAATGAAAAACTGTTTTTT,CAWRDRSNEKLFF
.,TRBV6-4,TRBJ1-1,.,TGTGCCAGCAGTGCCTCCCTAGGCGGGAACACTGAAGCTTTCTTT,CASSASLGGNTEAFF
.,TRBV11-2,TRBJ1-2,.,TGTGCCAGCAGCTTAGGAAGGCAGCTACTATATGGCTACACCTTC,CASSLGRQLLYGYTF
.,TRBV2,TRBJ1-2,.,TGTGCCAGCGGGACGGGACCTCTCTATGGCTACACCTTC,CASGTGPLYGYTF
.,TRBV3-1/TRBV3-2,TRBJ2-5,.,TGTGCCAGCTCCCCTCTCCCTCCCCGGGAGACCCAGTACTTC,CASSPLPPRETQYF
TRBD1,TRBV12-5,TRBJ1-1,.,TGTGCTAGTGGTTTTTATGGTATAGGATTCGGGACAGTGGTGAACACTGAAGCTTTCTTT,CASGFYGIGFGTVVNTEAFF
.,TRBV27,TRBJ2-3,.,TGTGCCAGTCGTCTTACTAGCACAGATACGCAGTATTTT,CASRLTSTDTQYF
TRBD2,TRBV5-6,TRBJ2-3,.,TGTGCCAGCAGGCAGCGGGGTGGCACAGATACGCAGTATTTT,CASRQRGGTDTQYF
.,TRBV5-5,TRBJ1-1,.,TGTGCCAGCAGGTGGGATAGGGGTGGTTCTGAAGCTTTCTTT,CASRWDRGGSEAFF
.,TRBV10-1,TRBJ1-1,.,TGCGCCAGCAGTGAGCGGGGGAACACTGAAGCTTTCTTT,CASSERGNTEAFF
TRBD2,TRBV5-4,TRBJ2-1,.,TGTGCCAGCAGCCTGGGACTAGCGGGGGCGGACAATGAGCAGTTCTTC,CASSLGLAGADNEQFF
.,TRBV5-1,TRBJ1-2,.,TGCGCCAGCAGCTTGGGAGGACCCGCTAACTATGGCTACACCTTC,CASSLGGPANYGYTF
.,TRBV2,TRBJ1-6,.,TGTGCCAGCAGTGTCGATGGGGGCGGCGGTTCACCCCTCCACTTT,CASSVDGGGGSPLHF
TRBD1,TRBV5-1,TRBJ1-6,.,TGCGCCAGCAGCTTGAGCCAGGGGGGGAATTCACCCCTCCACTTT,CASSLSQGGNSPLHF
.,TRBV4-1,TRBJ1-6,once,TGCGCCAGCAGCCGGGGAGGACAGAACAATTCACCCCTCCACTTT,CASSRGGQNNSPLHF
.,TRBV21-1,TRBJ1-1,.,TGTGCCAGCAGCCGGCCCCCACAGGGCCACCCTAGGGGTGAAGCTTTCTTT,CASSRPPQGHPRGEAFF
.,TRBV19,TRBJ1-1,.,TGTGCCAGTAGTATATCTGGGAGAGTTAACACTGAAGCTTTCTTT,CASSISGRVNTEAFF
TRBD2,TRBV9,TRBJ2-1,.,TGTGCCAGCAGCGTCGCTAGCGGGGCAAAGGGGAATGAGCAGTTCTTC,CASSVASGAKGNEQFF
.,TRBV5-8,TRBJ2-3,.,TGTGCCAGCAGCTTGGCCCCGGGACGTTACACAGATACGCAGTATTTT,CASSLAPGRYTDTQYF
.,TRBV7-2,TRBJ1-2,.,TGTGCCAGCAGCTTAGACCCGACAGGAAGTAGTGGCTACACCTTC,CASSLDPTGSSGYTF
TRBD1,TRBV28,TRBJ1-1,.,TGTGCCAGCAGTACCCACGGACAGGGGAACACTGAAGCTTTCTTT,CASSTHGQGNTEAFF
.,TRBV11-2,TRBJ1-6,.,TGTGCCAGCAGCTTACAGAATTCACCCCTCCACTTT,CASSLQNSPLHF
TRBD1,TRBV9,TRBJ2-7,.,TGTGCCAGCAGCCCGACAGGGGAAGAGCAGTACTTC,CASSPTGEEQYF
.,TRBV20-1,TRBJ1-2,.,TGCAGTGCTAGGGGTATAGATGGCTACACCTTC,CSARGIDGYTF
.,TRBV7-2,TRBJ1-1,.,TGTGCCAGCAGCTTAGTCGCAGGGGTGAACACTGAAGCTTTCTTT,CASSLVAGVNTEAFF
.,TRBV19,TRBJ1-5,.,TGTGCCAGTACCGACGCCTTAAGACAGATTAACGGTCAGCCCCAGCATTTT,CASTDALRQINGQPQHF
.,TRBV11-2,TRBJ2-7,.,TGTGCCAGCAGCGCCGGGTTATTCGGCAGGGGTAGGCACGAGCAGTACTTC,CASSAGLFGRGRHEQYF
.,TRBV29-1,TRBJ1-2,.,TGCAGCGGTTCGGATGAATATGGCTACACCTTC,CSGSDEYGYTF
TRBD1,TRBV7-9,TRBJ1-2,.,TGTGCCAGCAGCCCCCGAGGACAGGGGGGCACTAACTATGGCTACACCTTC,CASSPRGQGGTNYGYTF
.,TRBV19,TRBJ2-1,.,TGTGCCAGTAAGCCGCGTCAGGGCTACAATGAGCAGTTCTTC,CASKPRQGYNEQFF
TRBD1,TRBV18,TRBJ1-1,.,TGTGCCAGCTCCCGGGACAGAATGAACACTGAAGCTTTCTTT,CASSRDRMNTEAFF
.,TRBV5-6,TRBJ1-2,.,TGTGCCAGCAGCTTGTCGTGGACAGACTATGGCTACACCTTC,CASSLSWTDYGYTF
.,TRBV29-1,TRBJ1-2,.,TGCAGCGCCGCACTACAGGGTTACTACGATGGCTACACCTTC,CSAALQGYYDGYTF
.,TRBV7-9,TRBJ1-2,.,TGTGCCAGCAGCTTCCCAAGGGGGGCAGGAAACTATGGCTACACCTTC,CASSFPRGAGNYGYTF
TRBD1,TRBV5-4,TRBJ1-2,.,TGTGCCAGCAGCCCACGAGGACAGGGTCTTAACTATGGCTACACCTTC,CASSPRGQGLNYGYTF
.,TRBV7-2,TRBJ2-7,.,TGTGCCAGCAGCTTAGCCGGGCCTGGACCCCCTTCCGAGCAGTACTTC,CASSLAGPGPPSEQYF
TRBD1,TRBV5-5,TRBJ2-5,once,TGTGCCAGCAGCATTGGGACAGTCCAAGAGACCCAGTACTTC,CASSIGTVQETQYF
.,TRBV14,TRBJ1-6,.,TGTGCCAGCAGCCAAGAATTGGCTTATTCACCCCTCCACTTT,CASSQELAYSPLHF
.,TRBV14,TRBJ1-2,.,TGTGCCAGCAGCCTTTTGATCAACTATGGCTACACCTTC,CASSLLINYGYTF
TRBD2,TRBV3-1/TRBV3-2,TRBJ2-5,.,TGTGCCAGCGGACCACTAGCGGGGGGAGGAGGGCGGCAAGAGACCCAGTACTTC,CASGPLAGGGGRQETQYF
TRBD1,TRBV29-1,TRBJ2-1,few,TGCAGCGTCGAGGGACAGGGGGCGGGGGAGCAGTTCTTC,CSVEGQGAGEQFF
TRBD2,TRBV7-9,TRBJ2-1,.,TGTGCCAGCGCTTGGGGACTAGGGAACAATGAGCAGTTCTTC,CASAWGLGNNEQFF
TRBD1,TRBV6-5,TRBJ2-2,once,TGTGCCAGCAGTTACGACAGGGTGAGCTCCGGGGAGCTGTTTTTT,CASSYDRVSSGELFF
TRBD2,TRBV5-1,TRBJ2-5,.,TGCGCCAGCAGCTTGAGCAAGCTAGGACTAGTTGCCCCCGAGACCCAGTACTTC,CASSLSKLGLVAPETQYF
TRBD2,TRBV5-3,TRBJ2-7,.,TGTGCCAGAAGCCGGGACTGGGGGGGTTCCTACGAGCAGTACTTC,CARSRDWGGSYEQYF
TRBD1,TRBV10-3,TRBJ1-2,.,TGTGCCATCAGGGGGACAGGGCAAGCCTATGGCTACACCTTC,CAIRGTGQAYGYTF
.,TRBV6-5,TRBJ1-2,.,TGTGCCAGCAGTAGGACTGGGAACTATGGCTACACCTTC,CASSRTGNYGYTF
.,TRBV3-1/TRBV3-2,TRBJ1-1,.,TGTGCCAGCAGCGAGGGAGGAGTGAACACTGAAGCTTTCTTT,CASSEGGVNTEAFF